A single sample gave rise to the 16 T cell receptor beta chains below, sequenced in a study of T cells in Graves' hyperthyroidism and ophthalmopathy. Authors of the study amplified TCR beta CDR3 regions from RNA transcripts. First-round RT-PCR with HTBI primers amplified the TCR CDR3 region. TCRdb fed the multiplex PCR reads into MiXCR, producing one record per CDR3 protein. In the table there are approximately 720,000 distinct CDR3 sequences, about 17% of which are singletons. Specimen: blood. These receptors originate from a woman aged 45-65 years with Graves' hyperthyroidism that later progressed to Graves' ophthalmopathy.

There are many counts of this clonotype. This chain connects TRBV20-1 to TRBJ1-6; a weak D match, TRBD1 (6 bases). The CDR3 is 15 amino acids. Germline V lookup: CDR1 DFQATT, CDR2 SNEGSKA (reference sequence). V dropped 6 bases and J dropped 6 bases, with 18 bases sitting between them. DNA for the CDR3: TGCAGTGCAAACGGTGTCACAGGGACTAATTCACCCCTCCACTTT. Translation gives CSANGVTGTNSPLHF.

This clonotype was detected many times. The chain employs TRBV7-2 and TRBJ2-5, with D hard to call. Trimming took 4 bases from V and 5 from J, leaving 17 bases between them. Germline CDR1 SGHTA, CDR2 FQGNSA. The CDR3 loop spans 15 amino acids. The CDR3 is CASSSPGSVGETQYF. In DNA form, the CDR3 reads TGTGCCAGCAGCTCCCCGGGCTCGGTGGGGGAGACCCAGTACTTC.

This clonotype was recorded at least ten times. The CDR3 DNA follows: TGCAGTGCCCCTCCAGGACAGGGAATCTACGAGCAGTACTTC. This sequence encodes CSAPPGQGIYEQYF. V gene TRBV20-1 combines with J gene TRBJ2-7, with TRBD1 matching over 8 bases. The CDR3 consists of 14 residues. Germline values: CDR1 DFQATT, CDR2 SNEGSKA (reference sequence). The trim removed 6 bases at V and 3 bases at J, leaving 10 bases unmatched.

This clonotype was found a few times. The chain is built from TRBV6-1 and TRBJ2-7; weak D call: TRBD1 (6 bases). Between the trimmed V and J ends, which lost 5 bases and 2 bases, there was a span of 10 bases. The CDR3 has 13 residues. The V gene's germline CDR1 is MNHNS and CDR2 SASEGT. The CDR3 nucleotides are TGTGCCAGCAGTATACAGGGCGCCTACGAGCAGTACTTC. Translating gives CASSIQGAYEQYF.

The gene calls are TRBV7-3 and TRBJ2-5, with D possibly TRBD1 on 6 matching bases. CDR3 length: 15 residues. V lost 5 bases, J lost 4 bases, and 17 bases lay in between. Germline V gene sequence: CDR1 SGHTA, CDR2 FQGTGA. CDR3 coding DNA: TGTGCCAGCAGCGCAACCACAGGGATGGGAGAGACCCAGTACTTC. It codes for CASSATTGMGETQYF. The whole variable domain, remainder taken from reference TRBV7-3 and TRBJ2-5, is GAGVSQTPSNKVTEKGKYVELRCDPISGHTALYWYRQSLGQGPEFLIYFQGTGAADDSGLPNDRFFAVRPEGSVSTLKIQRTERGDSAVYLCASSATTGMGETQYFGPGTRLLVL.

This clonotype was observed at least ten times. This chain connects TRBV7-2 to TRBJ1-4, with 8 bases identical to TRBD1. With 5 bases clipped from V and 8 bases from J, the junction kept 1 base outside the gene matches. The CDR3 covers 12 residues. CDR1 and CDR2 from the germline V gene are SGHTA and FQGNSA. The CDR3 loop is CASSGTGEKLFF. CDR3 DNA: TGTGCCAGCAGCGGGACAGGCGAAAAACTGTTTTTT.

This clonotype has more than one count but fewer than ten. The CDR3 DNA is TGTGCCAGCTCACCATGGGCAGGGGAGTCAAACTATGGCTACACCTTC. Translated: CASSPWAGESNYGYTF. V and J are TRBV18 and TRBJ1-2; the D gene is possibly TRBD1 (6 bases). Per germline, CDR1 KGHSH and CDR2 LQKENI. The V gene lost 2 bases and the J gene lost 2 bases, with 15 bases spanning the gap. This CDR3 spans 16 amino acids.

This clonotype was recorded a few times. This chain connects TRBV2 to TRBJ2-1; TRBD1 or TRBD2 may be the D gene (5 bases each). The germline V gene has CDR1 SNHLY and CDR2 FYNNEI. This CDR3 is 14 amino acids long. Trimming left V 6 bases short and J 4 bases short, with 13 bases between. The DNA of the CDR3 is TGTGCCAGCAGCGGGACGGCGGTATACAATGAGCAGTTCTTC. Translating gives CASSGTAVYNEQFF.

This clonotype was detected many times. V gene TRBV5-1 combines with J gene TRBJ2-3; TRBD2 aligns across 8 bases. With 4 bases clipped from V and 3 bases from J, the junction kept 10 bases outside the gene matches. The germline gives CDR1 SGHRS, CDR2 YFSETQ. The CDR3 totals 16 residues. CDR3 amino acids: CASSRTSSVGTDTQYF. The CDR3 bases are TGCGCCAGCAGCAGGACTAGCTCCGTGGGAACAGATACGCAGTATTTT.

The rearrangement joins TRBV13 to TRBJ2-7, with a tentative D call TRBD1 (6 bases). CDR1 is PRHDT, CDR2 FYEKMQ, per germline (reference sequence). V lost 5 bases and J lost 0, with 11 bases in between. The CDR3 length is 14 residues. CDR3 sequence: CASSPRQVSYEQYF. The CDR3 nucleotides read TGTGCCAGCAGCCCCAGACAGGTCTCCTACGAGCAGTACTTC.

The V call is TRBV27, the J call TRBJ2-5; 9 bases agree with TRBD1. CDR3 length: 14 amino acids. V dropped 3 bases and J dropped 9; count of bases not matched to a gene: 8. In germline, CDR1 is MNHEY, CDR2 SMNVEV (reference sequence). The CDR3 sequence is CASSFYGDRVSQYF. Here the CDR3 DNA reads TGTGCCAGCAGTTTTTACGGGGACAGGGTGTCCCAGTACTTC.

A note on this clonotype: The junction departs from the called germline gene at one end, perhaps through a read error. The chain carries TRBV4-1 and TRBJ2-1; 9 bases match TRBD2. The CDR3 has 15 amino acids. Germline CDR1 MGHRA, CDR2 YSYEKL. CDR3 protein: CASGQLAGGNNEQFF. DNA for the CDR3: TGCGCCAGCGGCCAATTGGCGGGGGGGAACAATGAGCAGTTCTTC.

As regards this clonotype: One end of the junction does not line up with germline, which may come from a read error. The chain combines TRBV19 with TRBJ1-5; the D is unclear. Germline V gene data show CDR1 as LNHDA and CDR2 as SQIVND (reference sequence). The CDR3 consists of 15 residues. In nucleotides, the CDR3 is TGTGCCAGTAGTACCGGACTAAGGAGCAATCAGACCCAGCATTTT. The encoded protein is CASSTGLRSNQTQHF.

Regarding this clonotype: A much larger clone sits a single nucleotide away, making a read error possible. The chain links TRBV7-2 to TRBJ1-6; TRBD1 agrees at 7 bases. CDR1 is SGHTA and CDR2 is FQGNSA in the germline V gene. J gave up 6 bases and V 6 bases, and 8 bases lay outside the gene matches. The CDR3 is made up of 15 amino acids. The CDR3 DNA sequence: TGTGCCAGCAGGTTACAGGGGATCCCTAATTCACCCCTCCACTTT. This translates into CASRLQGIPNSPLHF.

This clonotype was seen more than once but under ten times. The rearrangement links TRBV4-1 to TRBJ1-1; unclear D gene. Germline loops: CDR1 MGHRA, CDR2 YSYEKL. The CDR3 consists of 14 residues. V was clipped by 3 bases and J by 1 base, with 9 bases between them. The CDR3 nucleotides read TGCGCCAGCAGCCATACAGTAGGGAACACTGAAGCTTTCTTT. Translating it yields CASSHTVGNTEAFF.

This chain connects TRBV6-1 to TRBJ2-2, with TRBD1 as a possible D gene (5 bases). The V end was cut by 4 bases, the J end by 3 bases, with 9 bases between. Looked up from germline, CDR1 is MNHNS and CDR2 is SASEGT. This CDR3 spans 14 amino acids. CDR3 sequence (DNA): TGTGCCAGCAGTGGGACAAGAGACACCGGGGAGCTGTTTTTT. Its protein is CASSGTRDTGELFF.